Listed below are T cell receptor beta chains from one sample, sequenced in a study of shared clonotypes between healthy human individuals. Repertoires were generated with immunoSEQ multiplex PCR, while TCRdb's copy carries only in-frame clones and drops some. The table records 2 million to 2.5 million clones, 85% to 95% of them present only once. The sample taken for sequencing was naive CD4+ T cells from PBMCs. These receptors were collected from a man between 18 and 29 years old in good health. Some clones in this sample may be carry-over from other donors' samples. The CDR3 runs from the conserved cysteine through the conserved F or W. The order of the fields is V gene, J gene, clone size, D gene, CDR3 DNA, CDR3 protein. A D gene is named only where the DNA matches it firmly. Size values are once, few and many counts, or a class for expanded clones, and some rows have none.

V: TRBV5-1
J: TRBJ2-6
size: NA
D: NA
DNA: TGCGCCAGCAGCTTGGGACAGCCCTCTGGGGCCAACGTCCTGACTTTC
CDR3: CASSLGQPSGANVLTF

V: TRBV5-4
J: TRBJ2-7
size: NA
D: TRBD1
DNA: TGTGCCAGCAGCCCGAAAGACAGGGACAACGAGCAGTACTTC
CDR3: CASSPKDRDNEQYF

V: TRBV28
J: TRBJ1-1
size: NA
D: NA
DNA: TGTGCCAGCAGTTTCGGCCGGGGGTTAGTTACTGAAGCTTTCTTT
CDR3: CASSFGRGLVTEAFF

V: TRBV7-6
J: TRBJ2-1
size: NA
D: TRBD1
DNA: TGTGCCAGCAGCACCCGGGACAGCGACAATGAGCAGTTCTTC
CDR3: CASSTRDSDNEQFF

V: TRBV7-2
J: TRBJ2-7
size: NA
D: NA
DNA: TGTGCCAGCAACCGGGGGGCGGGAGTCTACGAGCAGTACTTC
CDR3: CASNRGAGVYEQYF

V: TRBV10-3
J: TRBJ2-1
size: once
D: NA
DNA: TGTGCCATCAGTGAGAGTGGGGGGTCCTACAATGAGCAGTTCTTC
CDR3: CAISESGGSYNEQFF

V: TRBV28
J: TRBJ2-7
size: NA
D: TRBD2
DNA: TGTGCCAGCAGTCCCCGGACTAGCGGGTTCCCCTACGAGCAGTACTTC
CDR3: CASSPRTSGFPYEQYF

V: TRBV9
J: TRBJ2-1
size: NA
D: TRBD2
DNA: TGTGCCAGCAGCGTAAGTAGCGGGAGAAATGAGCAGTTCTTC
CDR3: CASSVSSGRNEQFF

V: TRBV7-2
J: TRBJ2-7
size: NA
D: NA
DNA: TGTGCCAGCAGCTTAGGTTACGGGAACGAGCAGTACTTC
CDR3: CASSLGYGNEQYF

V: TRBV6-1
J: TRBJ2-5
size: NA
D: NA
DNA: TGTGCCAGCAGTGAAGCAGGGTTTGGTTCCCAGTACTTC
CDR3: CASSEAGFGSQYF

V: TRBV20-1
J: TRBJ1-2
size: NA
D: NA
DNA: TGCAGTGCCTCAAATCCCGTCGGCTACACCTTC
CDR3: CSASNPVGYTF

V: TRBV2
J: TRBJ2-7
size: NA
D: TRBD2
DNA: TGTGCCAGCAGTGAATTGCTAGCGGGAGAACTCGAGCAGTACTTC
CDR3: CASSELLAGELEQYF

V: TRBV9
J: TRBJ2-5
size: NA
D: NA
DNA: TGTGCCAGCAGCCCACCCGGTTTGGGAGAGACCCAGTACTTC
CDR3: CASSPPGLGETQYF

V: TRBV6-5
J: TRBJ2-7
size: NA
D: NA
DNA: TGTGCCAGCAGTTACTACCTAGGGGCCTCCTACGAGCAGTACTTC
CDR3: CASSYYLGASYEQYF

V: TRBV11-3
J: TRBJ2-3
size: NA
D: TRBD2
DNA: TGTGCCAGCAGCCTTAGCGGGGGATACACAGATACGCAGTATTTT
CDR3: CASSLSGGYTDTQYF

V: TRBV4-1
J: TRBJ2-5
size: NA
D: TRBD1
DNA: TGCGCCAGCAGCCAAGGAGCATTACAGGGGGCGATCCAGTACTTC
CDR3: CASSQGALQGAIQYF

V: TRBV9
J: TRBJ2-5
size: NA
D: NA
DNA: TGTGCCAGCAGCGCCCAGATTGGGGGTGAGACCCAGTACTTC
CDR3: CASSAQIGGETQYF

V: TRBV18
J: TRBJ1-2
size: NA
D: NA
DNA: TGTGCCAGCTCACCAAACGATTTCCCAAACTATGGCTACACCTTC
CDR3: CASSPNDFPNYGYTF

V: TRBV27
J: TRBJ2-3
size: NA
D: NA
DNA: TGTGCCAGCAGATCCCCCAGTGCGGGAAGCACAGATACGCAGTATTTT
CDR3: CASRSPSAGSTDTQYF

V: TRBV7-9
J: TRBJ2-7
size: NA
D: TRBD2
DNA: TGTGCCAGCAGCTTAGGAAGCGGGAGTCTTTACGAGCAGTACTTC
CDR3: CASSLGSGSLYEQYF

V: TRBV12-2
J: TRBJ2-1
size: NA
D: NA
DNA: TGTGCAAGTCGCTTAGACCCCGGGGCTGGATCCGATGAGCAGTTCTTC
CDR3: CASRLDPGAGSDEQFF

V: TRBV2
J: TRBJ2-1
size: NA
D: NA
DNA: TGTGCCAGCAGTGTTGGGCCGAGCTCCTACAATGAGCAGTTCTTC
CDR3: CASSVGPSSYNEQFF

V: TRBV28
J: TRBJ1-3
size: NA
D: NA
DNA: TGTGCCAGCAGTATACTTGGAAACACCATATATTTT
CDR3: CASSILGNTIYF

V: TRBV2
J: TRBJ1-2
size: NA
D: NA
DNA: TGTGCCAGCAGAACCGGGACTGCTCTAGGGTATGGCTACACCTTC
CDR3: CASRTGTALGYGYTF

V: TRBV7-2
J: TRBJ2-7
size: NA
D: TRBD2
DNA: TGTGCCAGCAGCTCGGGGACTAGCGGAATATCCTACGAGCAGTACTTC
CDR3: CASSSGTSGISYEQYF

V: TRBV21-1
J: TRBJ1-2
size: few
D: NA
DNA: TGTGCCAGCAGCTCAGGGGGAGCTAACTATGGCTACACCTTC
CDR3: CASSSGGANYGYTF

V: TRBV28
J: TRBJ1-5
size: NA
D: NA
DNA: TGTGCCAGCAGGGACACAGGGTTTAGCAATCAGCCCCAGCATTTT
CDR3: CASRDTGFSNQPQHF

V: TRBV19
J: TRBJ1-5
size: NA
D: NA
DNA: TGTGCCAGTAATGCCGGGCCCCGTCCCCAGCATTTT
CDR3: CASNAGPRPQHF

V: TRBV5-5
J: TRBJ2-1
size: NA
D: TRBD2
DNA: TGTGCCAGCAGCTTTACCGGGACTAGCAGCAGCTTCGGTGAGCAGTTCTTC
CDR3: CASSFTGTSSSFGEQFF

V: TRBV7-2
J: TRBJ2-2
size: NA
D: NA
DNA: TGTGCCAGCAGGGCAGGAGGGCGCGGTCTCGGGGAGCTGTTTTTT
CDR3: CASRAGGRGLGELFF

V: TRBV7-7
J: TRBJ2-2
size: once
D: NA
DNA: TGTGCCAGCAGCCCGATCCGCGGCACCGGGGAGCTGTTTTTT
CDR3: CASSPIRGTGELFF

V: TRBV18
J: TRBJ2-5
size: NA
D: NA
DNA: TGTGCCAGCTCATCTGGTCAGGGAGAGACCCAGTACTTC
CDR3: CASSSGQGETQYF

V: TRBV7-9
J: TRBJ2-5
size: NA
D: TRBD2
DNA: TGTGCCAGCAGCCCTCCGGGGGGGCAAGAGACCCAGTACTTC
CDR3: CASSPPGGQETQYF

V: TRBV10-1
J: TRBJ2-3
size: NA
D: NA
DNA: TGCGCCAGCAGTGATGGAGATACGCAGTATTTT
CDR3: CASSDGDTQYF

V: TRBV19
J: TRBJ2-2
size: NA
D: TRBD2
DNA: TGTGCCAGTAGTACCCGGACTAGCGGGAACACCGGGGAGCTGTTTTTT
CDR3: CASSTRTSGNTGELFF

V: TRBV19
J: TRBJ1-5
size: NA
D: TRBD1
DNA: TGTGCCAGTAGTACCCTACTCAGGGGGCATGGTCAGCCCCAGCATTTT
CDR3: CASSTLLRGHGQPQHF

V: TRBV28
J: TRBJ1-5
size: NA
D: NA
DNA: TGTGCCAGCACTCCCCCCGGGGGGGGTCGCAATCAGCCCCAGCATTTT
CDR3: CASTPPGGGRNQPQHF